A selection of T cell receptor beta chains follows, all from one sample in a study of response to subunit inactivated influenza vaccine. TCRdb redid the calling of the RT-PCR reads with MiXCR, one entry per CDR3 protein. There are about 570,000 distinct CDR3 sequences in the sample; 11% occur only once, and approximately 11% lies in the top ten. These records were also assigned to another study, of T cells expressing NK-cell markers.

The material sequenced was PBMCs from blood, taken on the day of vaccination. Receptors were obtained from a man aged 50-59 years who received an inactivated influenza vaccine. Each CDR3 is given with its conserved first and last residue. D genes are given only for firm matches. Size tells how often a clone was seen (once, few, many) or the class of an expanded clone, and some rows leave it out.

CDR3 protein,CDR3 DNA,J gene,clone size,D gene,V gene
CASSLTGPVYEQYF,TGTGCCAGCAGCCTTACGGGACCGGTCTACGAGCAGTACTTC,TRBJ2-7,few,NA,TRBV3-1
CASNIQTSTDTQYF,TGTGCCAGCAATATACAGACTAGCACAGATACGCAGTATTTT,TRBJ2-3,few,NA,TRBV6-2/TRBV6-3
CASTDWGGPYFHEQFF,TGTGCCAGCACCGACTGGGGGGGCCCATATTTCCATGAGCAGTTCTTC,TRBJ2-1,many,NA,TRBV28
CASSLSPGLGLEQFF,TGTGCCAGCAGCTTATCCCCGGGACTAGGTCTGGAGCAGTTCTTC,TRBJ2-1,NA,TRBD2,TRBV7-3
CSVEDRNRAFQETQYF,TGCAGCGTTGAAGATCGGAACAGGGCCTTCCAAGAGACCCAGTACTTC,TRBJ2-5,NA,NA,TRBV29-1
CASRDAGRNEQYF,TGTGCCAGCAGGGACGCAGGGAGGAACGAGCAGTACTTC,TRBJ2-7,NA,NA,TRBV6-2/TRBV6-3
CSVAGGGDGTDTQYF,TGCAGCGTAGCAGGGGGGGGAGACGGCACAGATACGCAGTATTTT,TRBJ2-3,few,NA,TRBV29-1
CASSLLRGGQRDTQYF,TGCGCCAGCAGCCTGCTGCGGGGGGGCCAGCGAGATACGCAGTATTTT,TRBJ2-3,few,TRBD2,TRBV4-1
CASSTNLGGELFF,TGTGCCAGCAGTACCAACCTGGGAGGGGAGCTGTTTTTT,TRBJ2-2,many,NA,TRBV7-7
CASSERDTRELFF,TGTGCCAGCAGTGAAAGGGACACCCGGGAGCTGTTTTTT,TRBJ2-2,few,NA,TRBV25-1
CASSLSGTSASTDTQYF,TGCGCCAGCAGCTTATCCGGGACTAGCGCTAGCACAGATACGCAGTATTTT,TRBJ2-3,few,TRBD2,TRBV5-1
CSASPLVRRSGELFF,TGCAGTGCTAGCCCCCTGGTGCGGCGGTCCGGGGAGCTGTTTTTT,TRBJ2-2,NA,NA,TRBV20-1
CASSLSGGAWTDTQYF,TGTGCCAGCAGTCTATCTGGGGGGGCGTGGACAGATACGCAGTATTTT,TRBJ2-3,few,NA,TRBV28
CASSLYGTGGFYEQYF,TGTGCCAGCAGCTTATACGGGACAGGGGGGTTCTACGAGCAGTACTTC,TRBJ2-7,NA,TRBD1,TRBV11-2
CASSQAHGTDYQETQYF,TGTGCCAGCAGCCAGGCCCATGGGACAGACTACCAAGAGACCCAGTACTTC,TRBJ2-5,few,TRBD1,TRBV4-2
CASSQDFGGDNEQFF,TGTGCCAGCAGCCAAGATTTCGGGGGGGACAATGAGCAGTTCTTC,TRBJ2-1,many,TRBD2,TRBV4-2
CASSQVGGLVGETQYF,TGTGCCAGCAGCCAAGTCGGTGGACTAGTAGGAGAGACCCAGTACTTC,TRBJ2-5,few,TRBD2,TRBV4-2
CSARRGQRTEQYF,TGCAGTGCTAGAAGGGGACAGAGAACCGAGCAGTACTTC,TRBJ2-7,NA,TRBD1,TRBV20-1
CASSQRGGRTDTQYF,TGTGCCAGCAGCCAAAGGGGGGGGCGTACAGATACGCAGTATTTT,TRBJ2-3,few,NA,TRBV4-2
CASSPRTRGFKDTEAFF,TGTGCCAGCAGCCCACGCACTAGGGGGTTTAAAGACACTGAAGCTTTCTTT,TRBJ1-1,NA,NA,TRBV7-2
CAIRDPPAGDTEAFF,TGTGCCATCAGGGACCCCCCGGCAGGGGACACTGAAGCTTTCTTT,TRBJ1-1,few,NA,TRBV10-3
CASSFEDSYEQYF,TGCGCCAGCAGCTTTGAGGACAGCTACGAGCAGTACTTC,TRBJ2-7,many,NA,TRBV5-1
CASSQGLSNTGELFF,TGCGCCAGCAGCCAAGGGCTCTCGAACACCGGGGAGCTGTTTTTT,TRBJ2-2,NA,NA,TRBV4-1
CASRPLALAGELFF,TGTGCCAGCAGACCATTAGCGCTAGCGGGGGAATTATTCTTC,TRBJ2-1,NA,TRBD2,TRBV7-2
CASSLRLDNDNEQFF,TGCGCCAGCAGCCTCCGCTTGGACAACGACAATGAGCAGTTCTTC,TRBJ2-1,few,NA,TRBV4-1
CSVVTATNEKLFF,TGCAGCGTTGTTACCGCAACTAATGAAAAACTGTTTTTT,TRBJ1-4,NA,NA,TRBV29-1
CASSESGVRQETQYF,TGTGCCAGCAGTGAGTCGGGAGTGCGGCAAGAGACCCAGTACTTC,TRBJ2-5,NA,NA,TRBV7-3
CASSQRGQVPLQETQYF,TGTGCCAGCAGCCAAAGAGGACAGGTGCCCTTACAAGAGACCCAGTACTTC,TRBJ2-5,NA,TRBD1,TRBV4-2
CASSSRGRTYNEQFF,TGTGCCAGCAGTTCCCGCGGGCGAACCTACAATGAGCAGTTCTTC,TRBJ2-1,many,NA,TRBV28
CASSLASGGASEQFF,TGTGCCAGCAGTTTGGCTAGCGGGGGGGCAAGTGAGCAGTTCTTC,TRBJ2-1,few,TRBD2,TRBV12-3/TRBV12-4
CASSLPGGGREQFF,TGTGCCAGCAGTTTACCCGGAGGTGGTCGTGAGCAGTTCTTC,TRBJ2-1,few,NA,TRBV12-3/TRBV12-4
CASSYLGDSGAQYF,TGTGCCAGCAGCTATTTGGGGGACAGTGGGGCCCAGTACTTC,TRBJ2-5,NA,TRBD1,TRBV7-2
CASSQKQGALSGELFF,TGCGCCAGCAGCCAAAAACAGGGGGCGTTATCCGGGGAGCTGTTTTTT,TRBJ2-2,few,TRBD1,TRBV4-3
CASSQGNSRQYF,TGTGCCAGCAGCCAAGGTAATTCCCGGCAGTACTTC,TRBJ2-7,NA,NA,TRBV4-2
CASTWEGRRPDTQYF,TGCGCCAGCACCTGGGAGGGCCGGCGGCCAGATACGCAGTATTTT,TRBJ2-3,NA,TRBD2,TRBV5-1
CAISGDRGGADTQYF,TGTGCCATCAGCGGGGACCGGGGAGGGGCAGATACGCAGTATTTT,TRBJ2-3,few,TRBD2,TRBV10-3
CASSWGRNTIYF,TGTGCCAGCAGTTGGGGACGGAACACCATATATTTT,TRBJ1-3,NA,NA,TRBV12-3/TRBV12-4
CASSEAGVTQYF,TGTGCCAGCAGTGAAGCGGGAGTTACGCAGTATTTT,TRBJ2-3,few,NA,TRBV2